Listed here is a single T cell receptor (beta chain). What it binds is unknown. V lost 3 bases to trimming and J lost 5 bases; unmatched junction nucleotides: 5. Per germline, CDR1 GTSNPN and CDR2 SVGIG (reference sequence). This CDR3 is built from 13 residues. This entry comes from a study of cytomegalovirus exposure and HLA in healthy donors. Whole-study results and caveats: High sensitivity and specificity were reportedly achieved when the classifier diagnosed cytomegalovirus status. There were fewer than 200 TCR beta chains listed as cytomegalovirus-associated. The majority of TCR sequences were rare, yet some public TCRs appeared in many donors.

Use of 60 Vbeta and 13 Jbeta primers characterized the PCR. TCRdb keeps only in-frame clones here, not all; method: immunoSEQ multiplex PCR. In the table there are over 150,000 clones, over 65% of which are singletons. Sequenced sample: PBMCs. This TCR came from a woman between 25 and 40 years old in good health and CMV-seropositive. The chain joins TRBV30 to TRBJ2-5, with 8 bases fitting TRBD2. CDR3 sequence: CAWSGGGRETQYF. The CDR3 region has the DNA TGTGCCTGGAGCGGGGGGGGACGGGAGACCCAGTACTTC.